This note documents a single T cell receptor beta chain sequence. In the original processing: Estimation of nucleated cell counts was performed using reference gene primer amplification. Method: immunoSEQ multiplex PCR; TCRdb's copy keeps in-frame clones and lacks some. V and J calls and clone size are as listed in that table; D and trimming were resolved from the DNA. The sample has some 150,000 clones; roughly 87% are singletons. This entry is derived from a study of blood T cell repertoires in COVID-19. About the research overall: COVID-19 samples collected from the United States, Italy and Spain covered acute and convalescent phases. The cDNA or gDNA used as material had been derived from T cells, B-cell-depleted T cells, or PBMCs.

V shed 1 base and J shed 4 bases, with 14 bases lying between them. The CDR3 loop spans 15 amino acids. Germline lookup yields CDR1 SGHVS and CDR2 FNYEAQ. The sequenced sample was peripheral blood. This TCR was recovered from a woman aged 50 to 60 with acute or convalescent COVID-19. J is TRBJ2-7 and V is TRBV7-6; D is possibly TRBD1 (6 bases). The CDR3, as DNA: TGTGCCAGCAGCTTAGGGGCCGGACAGAAATACGAGCAGTACTTC. Translation gives CASSLGAGQKYEQYF.